The T cell receptor beta chain described here comes from a study of T cells in Graves' hyperthyroidism and ophthalmopathy. General observations from the study: Blood also held most thyroid clonotypes expanded beyond 0.001.

Template material for amplifying TCR beta CDR3 regions consisted of RNA transcripts. The TCR CDR3 was amplified in a first-round RT-PCR using the HTBI primer set. TCRdb itself ran the multiplex PCR reads through MiXCR, one entry per CDR3 protein. Seen here are hundreds of thousands of distinct CDR3 sequences, 38% observed once, and the top ten hold over 8%. Diagnostic decisions used clinical symptoms, serum thyroxine and TRAb, thyroid ultrasound and orbital computed tomography. Worth noting for this clonotype: What it binds is not known.

The sequence was obtained from a man younger than 35 with Graves' hyperthyroidism. The sequenced sample consisted of blood.

The CDR3 loop reads CASRPTGDYGYTF. CDR3 nucleotide sequence: TGTGCCAGCAGGCCGACAGGGGACTATGGCTACACCTTC. J is TRBJ1-2 and V is TRBV12-3 or TRBV12-4, with TRBD1 matching 8 bases. J lost 3 bases, V lost 6 bases, and 3 bases had no gene match. The CDR3 consists of 13 residues.